What follows are 23 T cell receptor beta chains derived from one specimen sequenced in a study of blood T cell repertoires in COVID-19. The repertoire was sequenced with immunoSEQ multiplex PCR; TCRdb's copy has only in-frame clones and lacks some. The sample comprises some 200,000 clones, approximately 86% of which are singletons, and approximately 10% rests with the top ten. The sample consisted of PBMCs or T cells enriched from blood (not recorded which). Every receptor here comes from a man younger than 35 with acute COVID-19.

This sequence joins TRBV10-3 and TRBJ1-5, with 7 bases identical to TRBD1. With 3 bases clipped from V and 2 bases from J, the junction kept 4 bases outside the gene matches. The CDR3 is 15 amino acids. Germline CDR1 ENHRY, CDR2 SYGVKD. The CDR3 bases are TGTGCCATCAGTGATCTACAGGGGCGCAATCAGCCCCAGCATTTT. Translating gives CAISDLQGRNQPQHF.

CDR3 loop: CASSPERDTQYF. The CDR3 nucleotides read TGTGCCAGCTCACCCGAGCGGGATACGCAGTACTTC. J is TRBJ2-7 and V is TRBV18; 7 bases match TRBD2. With 3 bases clipped from V and 9 bases from J, the junction kept 5 bases outside the gene matches. Germline V gives CDR1 KGHSH, CDR2 LQKENI. The CDR3 has 12 amino acids. The entire variable domain, with the rest obtained from reference TRBV18 and TRBJ2-7, is as follows: NAGVMQNPRHLVRRRGQEARLRCSPMKGHSHVYWYRQLPEEGLKFMVYLQKENIIDESGMPKERFSAEFPKEGPSILRIQQVVRGDSAAYFCASSPERDTQYFGPGTRLTVT.

A single count supports this clone. V usage is TRBV6-5 and J usage is TRBJ2-7; TRBD2 might be the D (6 bases). The length of the CDR3 is 12 residues. Trimming cost V 8 bases and J 7 bases, with 15 bases left between them. Germline CDR1 MNHEY, CDR2 SVGAGI. CDR3 coding DNA: TGTGCCAGCGTGAGCGGGTTTGAAGAGCAGTACTTC. This encodes CASVSGFEEQYF.

The chain joins TRBV9 to TRBJ2-2; 8 bases fit TRBD2. Germline V gene sequence: CDR1 SGDLS, CDR2 YYNGEE. Trimming took 4 bases from V and 1 from J; bases not matched to a gene: 12. The CDR3 is made up of 18 amino acids. CDR3 in DNA: TGTGCCAGCAGCCCCCCAGCGGGGGCCTCCTTGAACACCGGGGAGCTGTTTTTT. This translates into CASSPPAGASLNTGELFF. The complete variable domain, with remaining parts taken from reference TRBV9 and TRBJ2-2, reads DSGVTQTPKHLITATGQRVTLRCSPRSGDLSVYWYQQSLDQGLQFLIQYYNGEERAKGNILERFSAQQFPDLHSELNLSSLELGDSALYFCASSPPAGASLNTGELFFGEGSRLTVL.

This clone was observed a single time. The chain employs TRBV6-5 and TRBJ2-3; TRBD1 agrees at 11 bases. The germline CDR1 and CDR2 sequences are MNHEY and SVGAGI. The CDR3 extends over 15 amino acids. J gave up 4 bases and V 4 bases, and 4 bases lay outside the gene matches. The CDR3 is CASSSLDRGPDTQYF. As DNA, the CDR3 is TGTGCCAGCAGTTCCCTGGACAGGGGGCCAGATACGCAGTATTTT.

The chain combines TRBV4-1 with TRBJ1-3; D is unclear. The V and J ends lost 1 base and 2 bases respectively, with 9 bases between them. CDR1 MGHRA and CDR2 YSYEKL come from the germline V gene. This CDR3 spans 15 amino acids. The DNA for the CDR3 is TGCGCCAGCAGCCAAGTTTGGGCTGCTGGAAACACCATATATTTT. Amino acids: CASSQVWAAGNTIYF.

This clone was seen ten or more times. The V and J genes are TRBV19 and TRBJ2-1; perhaps TRBD2 as D (5 bases). The CDR3 covers 12 residues. The germline V gene has CDR1 LNHDA and CDR2 SQIVND (reference sequence). V shed 6 bases and J shed 8 bases, with 11 bases lying between them. The CDR3, as DNA: TGTGCCAGTAGCCTCGTCGGGGATGAGCAGTTCTTC. Translated: CASSLVGDEQFF.

The chain couples TRBV5-1 to TRBJ2-2, with D perhaps TRBD2 (6 bases). This CDR3 is 15 amino acids long. Trimming shortened V by 0 bases and J by 3 bases, and 9 bases separated the two germline ends. CDR1 SGHRS and CDR2 YFSETQ come from the germline V gene. As DNA, the CDR3 is TGCGCCAGCAGCTTGGACGGGAGCCACACCGGGGAGCTGTTTTTT. It is translated as CASSLDGSHTGELFF.

The chain recombines TRBV6-5 with TRBJ2-3; D uncertain. Trimming pared 8 bases from V and 2 bases from J, leaving 8 bases between. CDR3 length: 12 amino acids. Germline V gene data show CDR1 as MNHEY and CDR2 as SVGAGI. The CDR3 DNA follows: TGTGCCAGCGCCCAGGACACAGATACGCAGTATTTT. This encodes CASAQDTDTQYF.

V and J are TRBV29-1 and TRBJ1-3; D gene unclear. CDR3 length equals 16 residues. Per germline, CDR1 SQVTM and CDR2 ANQGSEA. V lost 4 bases to trimming and J lost 0 bases, with 16 bases between them. CDR3 in DNA: TGCAGCGTTGTTCTAGGTCAGAAGAGCTCTGGAAACACCATATATTTT. This gives the protein CSVVLGQKSSGNTIYF.

This chain uses TRBV24-1 with TRBJ2-5; 10 nucleotides agree with TRBD1. The CDR3 covers 17 residues. V trimming: 7 bases; J trimming: 5 bases; junction bases outside the gene matches: 15. Germline V lookup: CDR1 KGHDR, CDR2 SFDVKD. In DNA form, the CDR3 reads TGTGCCACCAGCGCTGGCGGGGACAGGGGATCGGGTGAGACCCAGTACTTC. It specifies CATSAGGDRGSGETQYF.

The chain links TRBV14 to TRBJ2-7, with D possibly being TRBD1 (6 bases). Trimming took off 6 bases at V and 4 bases at J, with 22 bases between the two ends. The CDR3 has 16 residues. From germline, CDR1 is SGHDN and CDR2 FVKESK. The CDR3: CASSWTDGRSQYEQYF. The CDR3 region has the DNA TGTGCCAGCAGTTGGACAGATGGAAGGTCGCAGTACGAGCAGTACTTC.

The chain joins TRBV12-3 or TRBV12-4 to TRBJ1-2; 7 bases align to TRBD1. With V trimmed by 2 bases and J by 8 bases, 5 bases remained unmatched. The length of the CDR3 is 13 residues. Written as DNA, the CDR3 is TGTGCCAGCAGTTTAACCTGGACAGGAGGCTACACCTTC. Its translation: CASSLTWTGGYTF.

The gene calls are TRBV6-5 and TRBJ2-7, with no clear D. Germline V gene sequence: CDR1 MNHEY, CDR2 SVGAGI. This CDR3 region has 14 residues. V dropped 8 bases and J dropped 4 bases, with 18 bases sitting between them. CDR3 in amino acids: CASSLSSGKYEQYF. In nucleotides, the CDR3 is TGTGCCAGCTCCCTCTCGTCGGGTAAATACGAGCAGTACTTC.

The genes are TRBV9 and TRBJ2-1; TRBD2 matches at 11 bases. There are 14 residues in the CDR3. Trimming cost V 3 bases and J 9 bases; bases outside gene matches: 5. Germline V lookup: CDR1 SGDLS, CDR2 YYNGEE. CDR3 nucleotide sequence: TGTGCCAGCAGCGCAGCCGGGACTAGCGGTGAGCAGTTCTTC. It codes for CASSAAGTSGEQFF.

The chain employs TRBV6-5 and TRBJ1-2; D is unclear. Trimming removed 2 bases at V and 2 bases at J, with 6 bases between. Germline CDR1 reads MNHEY; CDR2 reads SVGAGI. This CDR3 has 13 amino acids. The CDR3 sequence: CASSYGRNYGYTF. Here the CDR3 DNA reads TGTGCCAGCAGTTACGGGCGCAACTATGGCTACACCTTC.

This chain uses TRBV7-8 with TRBJ2-7; D gene ambiguous. The CDR3 extends over 14 amino acids. The V end was cut by 3 bases, the J end by 1 base, with 10 bases between. Germline CDR1 SGHVS, CDR2 FQNEAQ. The DNA of the CDR3 is TGTGCCAGCAGCTTCGGTTCCGGGTCCTACGAGCAGTACTTC. Its translation: CASSFGSGSYEQYF.

This clone was observed once. The chain uses TRBV27 and TRBJ2-7; tentative D call: TRBD2 (6 bases). CDR3 length: 13 amino acids. V was cut by 5 bases and J by 5 bases, with 13 bases left in between. Germline CDR1 reads MNHEY; CDR2 reads SMNVEV (reference sequence). CDR3 nucleotides: TGTGCCAGCAGTGGAGGGAGCTGGAACGAGCAGTACTTC. Translated, it gives CASSGGSWNEQYF.

This clone turned up a few times. The CDR3 region is CASSLDILQPQHF. In DNA, the CDR3 is TGTGCCAGCAGCTTAGATATACTTCAGCCCCAGCATTTT. This chain joins TRBV13 and TRBJ1-5, with D unresolved. This CDR3 spans 13 amino acids. Germline V CDR1 and CDR2: PRHDT, FYEKMQ (reference sequence). Trimming pared 1 base from V and 6 bases from J, leaving 7 bases between.

The chain is built from TRBV30 and TRBJ1-1; D possibly corresponds to TRBD1 (6 bases). V lost 4 bases and J lost 5, with 8 bases in between. This CDR3 has 11 amino acids. CDR1 is GTSNPN and CDR2 is SVGIG in the germline V gene (reference sequence). CDR3 nucleotide sequence: TGTGCCTGGACGAGGGGGACTGAAGCTTTCTTT. Translation gives CAWTRGTEAFF.

The V gene is TRBV2, the J gene TRBJ1-2, with TRBD1 matching 7 bases. Unmatched junction bases numbered 2, after V lost 8 bases and J lost 2 bases. This CDR3 has 12 residues. Germline values: CDR1 SNHLY, CDR2 FYNNEI. CDR3 in amino acids: CASPGQNYGYTF. The DNA for the CDR3 is TGTGCCAGCCCGGGACAGAACTATGGCTACACCTTC.

The chain joins TRBV30 to TRBJ1-6, with TRBD1 matching 7 bases. V lost 7 bases and J lost 4; bases outside the gene matches: 4. The CDR3 loop spans 13 amino acids. From germline, CDR1 is GTSNPN and CDR2 SVGIG (reference sequence). The CDR3 bases are TGTGCCTCACAGGGACAGTATAATTCACCCCTCCACTTT. It codes for CASQGQYNSPLHF.

The V gene is TRBV27, the J gene TRBJ2-1; 10 bases line up with TRBD2. The J segment lost 7 bases and the V segment lost 6 bases, leaving 9 bases of the junction unmatched. The length of the CDR3 is 15 residues. Germline-derived CDR1 and CDR2 are MNHEY and SMNVEV (reference sequence). The CDR3 nucleotides are TGTGCCAGCAGCTATGGGACTAGCGCGCGGAATGAGCAGTTCTTC. Translated, it gives CASSYGTSARNEQFF.